The following is a T cell receptor (beta chain) sequence with its context. This sample stems from a study of blood T cell repertoires in COVID-19. On the study more broadly: The United States, Italy and Spain supplied acute and convalescent COVID-19 samples. PBMCs, B-cell-depleted T cells, or T cells were the source of the cDNA or gDNA that made up the material.

Allocation to cohorts depended on clinical history reported by the participants. Before they entered the study, exposed participants had met a COVID-19 case within 2 weeks. With V trimmed by 6 bases and J by 6 bases, 6 bases remained unmatched. The CDR3 extends over 14 amino acids. Per the germline V gene, CDR1 is SNHLY and CDR2 is FYNNEI. Produced via immunoSEQ multiplex PCR; TCRdb's table is partial and in-frame only. Seen here are 110,000 to 150,000 clones, 84% observed once, and the top ten hold 1.5% to 2%. This TCR was recovered from a woman aged 18-30 years who had been exposed to COVID-19. V is TRBV2 and J is TRBJ2-3; 10 nucleotides agree with TRBD2. What was sequenced was PBMCs or T cells enriched from blood (not recorded which). The CDR3 region has the DNA TGTGCCAGCAGCCTCACTAGCGGGATTGATACGCAGTATTTT. Translation: CASSLTSGIDTQYF.